This T cell receptor (beta chain) was sequenced in a study of T cells after yellow fever vaccination. Study-wide findings and caveats: Clones from primary vaccination mostly reappeared after the booster (less than 98% CD4, over 85% CD8).

This clonotype was detected a few times. Its antigen is currently unknown. Using its own MiXCR run on the 5' RACE reads, TCRdb lists one record per CDR3 protein. The table has under 550,000 distinct CDR3 sequences, 21% seen once. Trimming took 0 bases from V and 6 from J; bases not matched to a gene: 14. Germline V lookup: CDR1 MGHRA, CDR2 YSYEKL. This CDR3 has 17 residues. The TCR was taken from a young man who received the YFV17D yellow fever vaccine. J is TRBJ2-7 and V is TRBV4-1, with TRBD2 matching over 7 bases. The source material was PBMCs, sampled less than 25 days after the first yellow fever vaccination. The CDR3 protein is CASSQDPPGRGSVEQYF. Written as DNA, the CDR3 is TGCGCCAGCAGCCAAGACCCACCCGGGCGGGGGTCGGTCGAGCAGTACTTC.